This T cell receptor (beta chain) was observed in a study of blood T cells in healthy people across ages. Every sample had a minimum of 6.5 million PBMCs isolated. Overall study findings and caveats: Age showed a roughly linear inverse relationship with TCR beta diversity per million T cells.

Combining a sample-barcoded 5' primer with a J-beta primer mix, a second PCR ran for roughly 6 to 12 cycles. A tag from a template-switch adaptor with 12 random nucleotides marked each cDNA molecule. TCRdb re-analysed the 5' RACE reads in MiXCR, keeping a single row per CDR3 protein. The sample has about 1.7 million distinct CDR3 sequences; approximately 28% are singletons. Points on this clonotype: Its specificity is not known.

Germline CDR1 DFQATT, CDR2 SNEGSKA (reference sequence). The CDR3 covers 17 residues. Losses at the gene ends were 4 bases for V and 0 bases for J; bases not matched to a gene: 11. The chain carries TRBV20-1 and TRBJ2-1; TRBD2 matches 8 bases. The TCR sequence derives from a woman in her twenties or thirties in good health. The sample taken for sequencing was blood. Here the CDR3 DNA reads TGCAGTGCTATTAGGCCAGCGGGAGACTACTCCTACAATGAGCAGTTCTTC. This gives the protein CSAIRPAGDYSYNEQFF.